A selection of T cell receptor beta chains follows, all from one sample in a study of human T cells and chemical hapten exposure. TCRdb re-derived calls from the RACE reads in MiXCR, one entry per CDR3 protein. The table lists some 70,000 distinct CDR3 sequences, approximately 11% of them singletons. The sample in question was whole blood, obtained in connection with sensitization to the hapten diphenylcyclopropenone (DPC). All receptors derive from a woman aged 45 to 65 with alopecia areata. Some clones in this sample may be carry-over from other donors' samples. Both conserved end residues are part of each CDR3. A D gene is named only where the DNA matches it firmly. Clone size is shown for a subset of rows, as once, few, many or a class of expanded clone.

clone size: .; J gene: TRBJ1-4; D gene: .; V gene: TRBV7-9; CDR3 DNA: TGTGCCAGCAGCCCTAGGGTTGGCCAGAATGAAAAACTGTTTTTT; CDR3 protein: CASSPRVGQNEKLFF
clone size: .; J gene: TRBJ2-7; D gene: .; V gene: TRBV28; CDR3 DNA: TGTGCCAGCACCACAGGAGTCTACGAGCAGTACTTC; CDR3 protein: CASTTGVYEQYF
clone size: .; J gene: TRBJ1-4; D gene: .; V gene: TRBV12-3/TRBV12-4; CDR3 DNA: TGTGCCAGCAGTTTCCCACAGGGTCGGGAAAAACTGTTTTTT; CDR3 protein: CASSFPQGREKLFF
clone size: many; J gene: TRBJ2-3; D gene: TRBD2; V gene: TRBV5-4; CDR3 DNA: TGTGCCAGCAGCTTGGAGGCAGCGGGGGGGCGTGATACGCAGTATTTT; CDR3 protein: CASSLEAAGGRDTQYF
clone size: many; J gene: TRBJ2-1; D gene: .; V gene: TRBV4-3; CDR3 DNA: TGCGCCAGCAGCCAAGACGCCTACAATGAGCAGTTCTTC; CDR3 protein: CASSQDAYNEQFF
clone size: .; J gene: TRBJ2-7; D gene: TRBD1; V gene: TRBV7-2; CDR3 DNA: TGTGCCAGCAGCTCGTCGGGACAGGGTACCTACGAGCAGTACTTC; CDR3 protein: CASSSSGQGTYEQYF
clone size: many; J gene: TRBJ2-3; D gene: .; V gene: TRBV5-4; CDR3 DNA: TGTGCCAGCAGCTTGGGACCTAGCACAGATACGCAGTATTTT; CDR3 protein: CASSLGPSTDTQYF
clone size: medium-sized; J gene: TRBJ2-3; D gene: .; V gene: TRBV20-1; CDR3 DNA: TGCAGTGCTAGAGAGTTGGCGGAGCGGGGCACAGATACGCAGTATTTT; CDR3 protein: CSARELAERGTDTQYF
clone size: .; J gene: TRBJ2-1; D gene: .; V gene: TRBV12-3/TRBV12-4; CDR3 DNA: TGTGCCAGCAGCCCCAACCGCGGGGTCGCGTCCTACAATGAGCAGTTCTTC; CDR3 protein: CASSPNRGVASYNEQFF
clone size: many; J gene: TRBJ2-1; D gene: TRBD2; V gene: TRBV20-1; CDR3 DNA: TGCAGTGCTAGTCCTAGCGGGGGGTTCAATGAGCAGTTCTTC; CDR3 protein: CSASPSGGFNEQFF
clone size: many; J gene: TRBJ1-5; D gene: .; V gene: TRBV11-2; CDR3 DNA: TGTGCCAGCAGCTTAGATCTGGGTCAGCCCCAGCATTTT; CDR3 protein: CASSLDLGQPQHF
clone size: many; J gene: TRBJ2-7; D gene: .; V gene: TRBV29-1; CDR3 DNA: TGCAGCGTTGTGTCGGGGTCTCGGAGCTCCTACGAGCAGTACTTC; CDR3 protein: CSVVSGSRSSYEQYF
clone size: few; J gene: TRBJ2-1; D gene: .; V gene: TRBV28; CDR3 DNA: TGTGCCAGCAGTTTATTCGGGACTGGTTACAATGAGCAGTTCTTC; CDR3 protein: CASSLFGTGYNEQFF
clone size: .; J gene: TRBJ2-1; D gene: TRBD2; V gene: TRBV6-2/TRBV6-3; CDR3 DNA: TGTGCCAGCAGTTACTTTGGACTAGCGGGGTATAATGAGCAGTTCTTC; CDR3 protein: CASSYFGLAGYNEQFF
clone size: medium-sized; J gene: TRBJ2-5; D gene: .; V gene: TRBV29-1; CDR3 DNA: TGCAGCGTTGATCTTACAGACCAAGAGACCCAGTACTTC; CDR3 protein: CSVDLTDQETQYF
clone size: many; J gene: TRBJ2-7; D gene: TRBD1; V gene: TRBV12-3/TRBV12-4; CDR3 DNA: TGTGCCAGCAGTATAGGGACAGGGCCTTACGAGCAGTACTTC; CDR3 protein: CASSIGTGPYEQYF
clone size: few; J gene: TRBJ2-1; D gene: .; V gene: TRBV6-6; CDR3 DNA: TGTGCCAGCCGAGGGGGTACAACCTACAATGAGCAGTTCTTC; CDR3 protein: CASRGGTTYNEQFF
clone size: many; J gene: TRBJ2-7; D gene: .; V gene: TRBV28; CDR3 DNA: TGTGCCAGCACCACGCCGGCCTACGAGCAGTACTTC; CDR3 protein: CASTTPAYEQYF
clone size: few; J gene: TRBJ1-6; D gene: TRBD1; V gene: TRBV28; CDR3 DNA: TGTGCCAGCAGTTTGGCGGCAGGGGGGGCAAATTCACCCCTCCACTTT; CDR3 protein: CASSLAAGGANSPLHF
clone size: many; J gene: TRBJ1-5; D gene: TRBD1; V gene: TRBV6-5; CDR3 DNA: TGTGCCAGCAGCAGGACAGGCCCAATCTCGAGCAATCAGCCCCAGCATTTT; CDR3 protein: CASSRTGPISSNQPQHF
clone size: many; J gene: TRBJ1-6; D gene: .; V gene: TRBV10-3; CDR3 DNA: TGTGCCATCAGTGAGGAGGGGGTTCTTTCTAATTCACCCCTCCACTTT; CDR3 protein: CAISEEGVLSNSPLHF
clone size: .; J gene: TRBJ2-7; D gene: TRBD1; V gene: TRBV6-6; CDR3 DNA: TGTGCCAGCAGTTACCCTGGGACAGGGAGATACGAGCAGTACTTC; CDR3 protein: CASSYPGTGRYEQYF
clone size: many; J gene: TRBJ1-6; D gene: .; V gene: TRBV28; CDR3 DNA: TGTGCCAGCAGTTTCGGGCAAGGGAATTCACCCCTCCACTTT; CDR3 protein: CASSFGQGNSPLHF
clone size: few; J gene: TRBJ2-1; D gene: TRBD1; V gene: TRBV6-2/TRBV6-3; CDR3 DNA: TGTGCCAGCAGCCAACACCCGACAGGGAATGAGCAGTTCTTC; CDR3 protein: CASSQHPTGNEQFF
clone size: few; J gene: TRBJ2-2; D gene: .; V gene: TRBV10-1; CDR3 DNA: TGCGCCAGCAGTCCGAGGACCGGGGAGCTGTTTTTT; CDR3 protein: CASSPRTGELFF
clone size: many; J gene: TRBJ1-1; D gene: .; V gene: TRBV13; CDR3 DNA: TGTGCCAGCAGTTCATCACAACAGGGAAGGACTGAAGCTTTCTTT; CDR3 protein: CASSSSQQGRTEAFF
clone size: many; J gene: TRBJ1-2; D gene: .; V gene: TRBV30; CDR3 DNA: TGTGCCTGGAGCCGAGCGGGGGCGATAGTTTATGGCTACACCTTC; CDR3 protein: CAWSRAGAIVYGYTF
clone size: many; J gene: TRBJ2-3; D gene: TRBD2; V gene: TRBV6-4; CDR3 DNA: TGTGCCAGCAGTATGACTAGCGCTACAGATACGCAGTATTTT; CDR3 protein: CASSMTSATDTQYF
clone size: few; J gene: TRBJ2-2; D gene: .; V gene: TRBV21-1; CDR3 DNA: TGTGCCAGCAGCATCGGGCCGGGGACAAACACCGGGGAGCTGTTTTTT; CDR3 protein: CASSIGPGTNTGELFF
clone size: .; J gene: TRBJ1-1; D gene: TRBD1; V gene: TRBV29-1; CDR3 DNA: TGCAGCGTTGTGACAGGGGGCTTGAACACTGAAGCTTTCTTT; CDR3 protein: CSVVTGGLNTEAFF
clone size: many; J gene: TRBJ2-5; D gene: .; V gene: TRBV27; CDR3 DNA: TGTGCCAGCAGTTTACGGTCAGCGGGGACCCAGTACTTC; CDR3 protein: CASSLRSAGTQYF
clone size: many; J gene: TRBJ1-5; D gene: TRBD1; V gene: TRBV9; CDR3 DNA: TGTGCCAGCAGCGTCGCAGGGGGCCCAAGCAATCAGCCCCAGCATTTT; CDR3 protein: CASSVAGGPSNQPQHF
clone size: .; J gene: TRBJ2-7; D gene: TRBD2; V gene: TRBV7-6; CDR3 DNA: TGTGCCAGCAGATCACTAGCGGGAGGCAGTGAGCAGTACTTC; CDR3 protein: CASRSLAGGSEQYF
clone size: many; J gene: TRBJ1-1; D gene: .; V gene: TRBV30; CDR3 DNA: TGTGCCTGGAGTCCCAAACGAGGGTACGATTCGAAAGCTTTCTTT; CDR3 protein: CAWSPKRGYDSKAFF
clone size: many; J gene: TRBJ2-2; D gene: .; V gene: TRBV20-1; CDR3 DNA: TGCAGTGCCACAGGGTCCGGGGAGCTGTTTTTT; CDR3 protein: CSATGSGELFF
clone size: .; J gene: TRBJ1-3; D gene: .; V gene: TRBV5-1; CDR3 DNA: TGCGCCAGCAGCGTCTCGGACAGCAGCTCTGGAAACACCATATATTTT; CDR3 protein: CASSVSDSSSGNTIYF
clone size: few; J gene: TRBJ2-2; D gene: TRBD1; V gene: TRBV7-8; CDR3 DNA: TGTGCCAGCACCCCCAGGGACAGAGTCACCGGGGAGCTGTTTTTT; CDR3 protein: CASTPRDRVTGELFF
clone size: few; J gene: TRBJ2-5; D gene: TRBD2; V gene: TRBV7-2; CDR3 DNA: TGTGCCAGCAGCAGTTGGACTAGCGGGGGGAAAGAGACCCAGTACTTC; CDR3 protein: CASSSWTSGGKETQYF
clone size: few; J gene: TRBJ1-2; D gene: .; V gene: TRBV20-1; CDR3 DNA: TGCAGTGCTAGACAGTCATCGAGCAACCCCTATGGCTCCTATGGCTACACCTTC; CDR3 protein: CSARQSSSNPYGSYGYTF
clone size: many; J gene: TRBJ2-5; D gene: .; V gene: TRBV7-3; CDR3 DNA: TGTGCCAGCAGCTTAAACCATCAAGAGACCCAGTACTTC; CDR3 protein: CASSLNHQETQYF
clone size: many; J gene: TRBJ2-2; D gene: .; V gene: TRBV6-5; CDR3 DNA: TGTGCCAGCAGACTCTTGACGTACGCGAACACCGGGGAGCTGTTTTTT; CDR3 protein: CASRLLTYANTGELFF
clone size: .; J gene: TRBJ1-2; D gene: TRBD1; V gene: TRBV12-3/TRBV12-4; CDR3 DNA: TGTGCCAGCAGGGGAGGGACAGGGTTGTACGGCTACACCTTC; CDR3 protein: CASRGGTGLYGYTF
clone size: many; J gene: TRBJ2-2; D gene: .; V gene: TRBV5-1; CDR3 DNA: TGCGCCAGCAGCTTGACGTCGAGTAACACCGGGGAGCTGTTTTTT; CDR3 protein: CASSLTSSNTGELFF
clone size: .; J gene: TRBJ2-3; D gene: TRBD2; V gene: TRBV7-2; CDR3 DNA: TGTGCCAGCAAGGAAGGGCTAGCGGGAGGCACAGATACGCAGTATTTT; CDR3 protein: CASKEGLAGGTDTQYF
clone size: many; J gene: TRBJ1-1; D gene: TRBD1; V gene: TRBV13; CDR3 DNA: TGTGCCAGCAGCCCGGAGGGGTCCCAGCAGGGGGGCACTGAAGCTTTCTTT; CDR3 protein: CASSPEGSQQGGTEAFF